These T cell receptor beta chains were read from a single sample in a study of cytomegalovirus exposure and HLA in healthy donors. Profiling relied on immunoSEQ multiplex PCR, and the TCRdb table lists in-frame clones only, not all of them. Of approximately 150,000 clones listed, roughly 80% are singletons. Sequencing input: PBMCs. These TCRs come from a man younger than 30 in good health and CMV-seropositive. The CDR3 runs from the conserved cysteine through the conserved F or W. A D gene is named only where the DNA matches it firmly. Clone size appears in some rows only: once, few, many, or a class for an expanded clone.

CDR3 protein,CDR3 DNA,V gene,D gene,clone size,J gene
CASSPEDQGYQPQHF,TGTGCCAGCAGCCCAGAAGATCAGGGGTATCAGCCCCAGCATTTT,TRBV28,NA,NA,TRBJ1-5
CASSEGQGAGLNTEAFF,TGTGCCAGTTCAGAGGGGCAGGGGGCGGGTTTGAACACTGAAGCTTTCTTT,TRBV7-9,TRBD1,NA,TRBJ1-1
CASSIATGDSEQFF,TGTGCCAGTAGTATCGCGACAGGGGATAGTGAGCAGTTCTTC,TRBV19,TRBD1,NA,TRBJ2-1
CASRSSGAGNTIYF,TGTGCCAGCAGGTCGTCAGGGGCTGGAAACACCATATATTTT,TRBV27,NA,NA,TRBJ1-3
CASSLGLASGSYEQYF,TGTGCCAGCAGCTTAGGTCTGGCTAGCGGGTCCTACGAGCAGTACTTC,TRBV7-6,TRBD2,once,TRBJ2-7
CASELGQGPNEQYF,TGCGCCAGCGAGCTGGGACAGGGTCCCAACGAGCAGTACTTC,TRBV5-1,TRBD1,NA,TRBJ2-7
CASSLSQARYEQYF,TGTGCCAGCAGCTTGTCTCAGGCGAGATACGAGCAGTACTTC,TRBV5-6,NA,few,TRBJ2-7
CASSDGGLSDTQYF,TGTGCCAGCAGTGATGGGGGCCTGTCAGATACGCAGTATTTT,TRBV2,NA,NA,TRBJ2-3
CASSEAGGQGEQYF,TGTGCCAGCAGTGAAGCGGGAGGCCAGGGCGAGCAGTACTTC,TRBV6-1,NA,NA,TRBJ2-7
CASSLDRQGGEKLFF,TGTGCCAGCAGCTTGGACCGCCAGGGGGGCGAAAAACTGTTTTTT,TRBV5-4,TRBD1,NA,TRBJ1-4
CASSQEGYEQYF,TGCGCCAGCAGCCAAGAGGGCTACGAGCAGTACTTC,TRBV4-1,NA,NA,TRBJ2-7
CASSPTRARGTEQYF,TGTGCCAGCAGTCCGACGAGGGCCCGGGGAACCGAGCAGTACTTC,TRBV27,NA,NA,TRBJ2-7
CASSAPRGTPAGGNEKLFF,TGTGCCAGCAGCGCCCCTCGTGGGACACCAGCTGGGGGTAATGAAAAACTGTTTTTT,TRBV9,NA,NA,TRBJ1-4
CASSDSPGTSGRALEQYF,TGTGCCAGTAGTGATAGTCCCGGGACTAGCGGGAGGGCGTTGGAGCAGTACTTC,TRBV19,TRBD2,NA,TRBJ2-7
CASSRGQGNSPLHF,TGTGCCAGCAGCCGAGGACAGGGAAATTCACCCCTCCACTTT,TRBV27,TRBD1,NA,TRBJ1-6
CASSSPARNTEAFF,TGTGCCAGCAGTAGTCCAGCGAGAAACACTGAAGCTTTCTTT,TRBV6-1,NA,NA,TRBJ1-1
CASSATTRSGELFF,TGTGCCAGCAGTGCTACTACTAGGTCCGGGGAGCTGTTTTTT,TRBV25-1,NA,NA,TRBJ2-2
CASSPGNYGYTF,TGTGCCAGCAGCCCGGGAAACTATGGCTACACCTTC,TRBV7-9,NA,NA,TRBJ1-2
CASRTSGHEQYF,TGTGCTTCCCGGACTAGCGGGCACGAGCAGTACTTC,TRBV7-7,TRBD2,NA,TRBJ2-7
CASSHSGAGAREQFF,TGTGCCAGCAGCCATTCGGGAGCGGGAGCCAGGGAGCAGTTCTTC,TRBV7-3,TRBD2,NA,TRBJ2-1
CSVEVGLDEKLFF,TGCAGCGTTGAGGTGGGCCTGGATGAAAAACTGTTTTTT,TRBV29-1,NA,NA,TRBJ1-4
CASSPSPSETQYF,TGTGCCAGCAGCCCTAGCCCCTCGGAGACCCAGTACTTC,TRBV11-3,NA,once,TRBJ2-5
CASSDPRTGRNYGYTF,TGTGCCAGCAGCGATCCTCGGACAGGGAGGAACTATGGCTACACCTTC,TRBV5-6,TRBD1,NA,TRBJ1-2
CASSRTSGSAHEQYF,TGTGCCAGCAGTAGGACTAGCGGGAGCGCCCACGAGCAGTACTTC,TRBV27,TRBD2,NA,TRBJ2-7
CASSPRQGGSEKLFF,TGTGCCAGCTCACCACGACAGGGAGGAAGTGAAAAACTGTTTTTT,TRBV18,TRBD1,few,TRBJ1-4
CASSSRTSEIYEQYF,TGTGCCAGCAGCTCGCGGACTAGCGAGATCTACGAGCAGTACTTC,TRBV5-4,TRBD2,once,TRBJ2-7
CASRPTGIQETQYF,TGTGCCAGCAGGCCTACAGGGATCCAAGAGACCCAGTACTTC,TRBV13,NA,NA,TRBJ2-5
CASSVGGGGPYEQYF,TGTGCCAGCAGCGTAGGGGGAGGGGGTCCCTACGAGCAGTACTTC,TRBV9,NA,once,TRBJ2-7
CASSSSRVSQETQYF,TGTGCCAGCAGCTCTTCCAGGGTCTCCCAAGAGACCCAGTACTTC,TRBV7-2,NA,NA,TRBJ2-5
CASSLTSTGDTQYF,TGTGCCAGCAGTTTGACGAGCACGGGAGATACGCAGTATTTT,TRBV6-5,NA,NA,TRBJ2-3
CASSPRTGTLEAFF,TGTGCCAGCAGCCCCCGGACAGGAACTCTTGAAGCTTTCTTT,TRBV9,TRBD1,NA,TRBJ1-1
CASTREAARNEQFF,TGTGCCAGCACGAGGGAGGCGGCCAGGAATGAGCAGTTCTTC,TRBV28,NA,NA,TRBJ2-1
CASISVSGGEEGYTF,TGTGCCAGTATAAGCGTTTCGGGGGGCGAAGAAGGCTACACCTTC,TRBV6-1,NA,NA,TRBJ1-2
CSVEVVRGTEAFF,TGCAGCGTTGAAGTCGTCAGGGGCACTGAAGCTTTCTTT,TRBV29-1,NA,NA,TRBJ1-1
CASSEGPGWVTGELFF,TGTGCCAGCAGTGAAGGGCCAGGGTGGGTTACCGGGGAGCTGTTTTTT,TRBV2,NA,once,TRBJ2-2
CASSPLTVNTEAFF,TGTGCCAGTAGTCCGCTGACAGTGAACACTGAAGCTTTCTTT,TRBV19,NA,NA,TRBJ1-1
CASSFSRTSGYGYTF,TGTGCCAGCAGTTTTAGCCGGACTTCGGGCTATGGCTACACCTTC,TRBV28,NA,NA,TRBJ1-2